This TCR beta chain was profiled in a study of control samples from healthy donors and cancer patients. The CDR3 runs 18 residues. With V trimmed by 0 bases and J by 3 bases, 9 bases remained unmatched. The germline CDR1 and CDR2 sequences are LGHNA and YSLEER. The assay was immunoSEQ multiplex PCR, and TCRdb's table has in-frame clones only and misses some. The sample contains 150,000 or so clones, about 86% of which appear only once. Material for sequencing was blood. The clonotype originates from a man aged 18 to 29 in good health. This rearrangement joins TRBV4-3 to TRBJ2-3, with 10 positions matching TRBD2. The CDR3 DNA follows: TGCGCCAGCAGCCAAGAGCGAGCGGGGGGGCCGGGGACAGATACGCAGTATTTT. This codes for CASSQERAGGPGTDTQYF.